This T cell receptor beta chain was identified in a study of cytomegalovirus exposure and HLA in healthy donors. The study's findings and limits: Trimming of TCR beta V- and J-genes showed a link, identified in a later analysis, to a missense DCLRE1C variant. There were three CMV-associated chains whose specificity for CMV antigens was confirmed in vitro.

This CDR3 has 14 amino acids. V gave up 5 bases and J gave up 5 bases; unmatched junction bases: 7. In germline, CDR1 is LNHDA, CDR2 SQIVND (reference sequence). For this clone: Its antigen is undetermined.

PCR was performed using 60 Vbeta and 13 Jbeta primers. Generated by immunoSEQ multiplex PCR, the TCRdb table keeps only in-frame clones and is missing some. The sample holds about 120,000 clones, about three quarters seen once. The V call is TRBV19, the J call TRBJ1-2, with TRBD1 matching 8 bases. The clonotype comes from a man aged 30 to 45 in good health and CMV-seronegative. The sequenced sample consisted of PBMCs. The CDR3 protein is CASSPGTGSYGYTF. In DNA, the CDR3 is TGTGCCAGTAGTCCCGGGACAGGCTCATATGGCTACACCTTC.